This T cell receptor (beta chain) stems from a study of post-analysis software for immune sequencing data. The study, taken as a whole, reports: Patients showed TRBV5-6, TRBV5-1 and TRBV20-1 among roughly 5 TRBV segments more frequent than in controls.

The length of the CDR3 is 13 residues. The germline V and J ends were trimmed by 6 bases and 2 bases, with 11 bases remaining between them. The germline gives CDR1 SEHNR, CDR2 FQNEAQ (reference sequence). TCR beta libraries were prepared from cDNA with unique molecular identifiers. TCRdb re-analysed the PCR reads in MiXCR, keeping a single row per CDR3 protein. Seen here are about 500,000 distinct CDR3 sequences, roughly 45% observed once, and the top ten hold about 12%. In this sample, this clonotype turned up a few times. Antigen unknown. Specimen: blood. This TCR was recovered from a girl aged 10-17 years with multiple sclerosis. The genes are TRBV7-9 and TRBJ2-7; D call uncertain. The chain's CDR3 is CASRPRGPYEQYF. In nucleotides, the CDR3 is TGTGCCAGCAGACCCCGTGGTCCCTACGAGCAGTACTTC.